This T cell receptor beta chain was found in a study of T cells in Graves' hyperthyroidism and ophthalmopathy. RNA transcripts provided the source from which TCR beta CDR3 regions were amplified. HTBI primers were used for first-round RT-PCR of the TCR CDR3. One entry per CDR3 protein, called by TCRdb with MiXCR from the multiplex PCR reads. The sample has some 500,000 distinct CDR3 sequences, approximately 15% seen once. CDR1 is SGHRS and CDR2 is YFSETQ in the germline V gene. V trimming: 3 bases; J trimming: 0 bases; junction bases outside the gene matches: 6. The CDR3 totals 17 residues. Stability of Graves' hyperthyroidism was defined as absent ophthalmopathy progression within 18 months. The study left out patients who had uncontrolled infection, other autoimmune disease, pregnancy or lactation.

This clonotype originated in a woman aged 18-29 years with Graves' hyperthyroidism. The chain employs TRBV5-1 and TRBJ2-7; 13 bases align to TRBD2. Sequenced material: blood. The CDR3 sequence: CASSYGGTSGNSYEQYF. The CDR3 nucleotides read TGCGCCAGCAGCTACGGTGGGACTAGCGGGAACTCCTACGAGCAGTACTTC.